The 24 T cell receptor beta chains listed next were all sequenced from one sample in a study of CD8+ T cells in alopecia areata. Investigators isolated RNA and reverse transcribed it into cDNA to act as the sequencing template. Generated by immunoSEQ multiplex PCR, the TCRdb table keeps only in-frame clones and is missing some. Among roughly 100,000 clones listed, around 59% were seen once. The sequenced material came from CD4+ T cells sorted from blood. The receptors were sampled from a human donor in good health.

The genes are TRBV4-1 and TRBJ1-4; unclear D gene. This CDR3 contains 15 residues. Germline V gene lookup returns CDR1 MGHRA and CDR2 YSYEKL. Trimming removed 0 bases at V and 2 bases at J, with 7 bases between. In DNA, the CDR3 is TGCGCCAGCAGCCAAGATCGTGTTACTAATGAAAAACTGTTTTTT. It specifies CASSQDRVTNEKLFF.

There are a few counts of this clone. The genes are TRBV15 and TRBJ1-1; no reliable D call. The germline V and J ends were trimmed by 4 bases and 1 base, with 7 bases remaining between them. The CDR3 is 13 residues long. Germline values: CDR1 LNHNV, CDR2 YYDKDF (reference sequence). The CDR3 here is CATSNGRNTEAFF. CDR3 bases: TGTGCCACCAGCAATGGGAGGAACACTGAAGCTTTCTTT. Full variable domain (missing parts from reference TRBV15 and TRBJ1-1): DAMVIQNPRYQVTQFGKPVTLSCSQTLNHNVMYWYQQKSSQAPKLLFHYYDKDFNNEADTPDNFQSRRPNTSFCFLDIRSPGLGDTAMYLCATSNGRNTEAFFGQGTRLTVV.

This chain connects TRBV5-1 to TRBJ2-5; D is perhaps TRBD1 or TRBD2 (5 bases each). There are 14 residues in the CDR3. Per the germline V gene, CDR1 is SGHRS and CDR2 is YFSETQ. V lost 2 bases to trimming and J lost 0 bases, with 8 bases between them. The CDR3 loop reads CASSFGAYQETQYF. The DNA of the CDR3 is TGCGCCAGCAGCTTCGGGGCCTACCAAGAGACCCAGTACTTC.

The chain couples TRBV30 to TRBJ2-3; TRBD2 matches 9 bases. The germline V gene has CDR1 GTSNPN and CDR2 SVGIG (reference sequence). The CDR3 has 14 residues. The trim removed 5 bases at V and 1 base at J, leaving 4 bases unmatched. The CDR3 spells CAWVLAGGTDTQYF. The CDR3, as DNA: TGTGCCTGGGTATTAGCGGGGGGCACAGATACGCAGTATTTT.

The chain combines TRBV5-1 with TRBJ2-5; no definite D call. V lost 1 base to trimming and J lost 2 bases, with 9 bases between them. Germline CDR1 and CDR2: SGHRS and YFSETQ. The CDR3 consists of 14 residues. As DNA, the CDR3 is TGCGCCAGCAGCTTGTTTGGGTCGCAAGAGACCCAGTACTTC. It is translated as CASSLFGSQETQYF.

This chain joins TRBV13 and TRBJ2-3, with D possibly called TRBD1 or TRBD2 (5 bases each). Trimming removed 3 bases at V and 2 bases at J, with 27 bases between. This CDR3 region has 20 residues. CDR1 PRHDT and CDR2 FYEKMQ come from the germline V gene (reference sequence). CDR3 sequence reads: CASSFSNGVNRDPDTDTQYF. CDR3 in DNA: TGTGCCAGCAGCTTCTCTAATGGGGTAAACCGGGACCCCGACACAGATACGCAGTATTTT.

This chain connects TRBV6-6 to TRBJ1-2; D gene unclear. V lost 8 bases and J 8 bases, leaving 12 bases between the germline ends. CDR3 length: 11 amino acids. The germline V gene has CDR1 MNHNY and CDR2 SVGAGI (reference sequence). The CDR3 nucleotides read TGTGCCAGCCGCCGAGATATGGGCTACACCTTC. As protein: CASRRDMGYTF.

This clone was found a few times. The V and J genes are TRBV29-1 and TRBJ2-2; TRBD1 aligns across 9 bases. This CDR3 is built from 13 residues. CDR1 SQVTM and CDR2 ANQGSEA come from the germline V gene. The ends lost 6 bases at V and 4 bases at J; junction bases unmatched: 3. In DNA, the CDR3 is TGCAGCGTCGACAGGGGGGCCACCGGGGAGCTGTTTTTT. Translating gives CSVDRGATGELFF.

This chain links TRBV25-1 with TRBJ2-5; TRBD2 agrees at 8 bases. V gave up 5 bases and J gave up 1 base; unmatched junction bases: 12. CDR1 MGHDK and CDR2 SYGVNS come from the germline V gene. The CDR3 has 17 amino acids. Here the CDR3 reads CASSTDGSGGSQETQYF. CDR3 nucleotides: TGTGCCAGCAGTACCGATGGGAGCGGGGGATCCCAAGAGACCCAGTACTTC.

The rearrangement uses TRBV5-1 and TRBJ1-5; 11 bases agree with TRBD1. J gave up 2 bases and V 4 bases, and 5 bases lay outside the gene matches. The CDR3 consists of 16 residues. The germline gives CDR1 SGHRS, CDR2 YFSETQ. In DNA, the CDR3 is TGCGCCAGCAGCCCTGGGACAGGGGGTGGCAATCAGCCCCAGCATTTT. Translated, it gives CASSPGTGGGNQPQHF.

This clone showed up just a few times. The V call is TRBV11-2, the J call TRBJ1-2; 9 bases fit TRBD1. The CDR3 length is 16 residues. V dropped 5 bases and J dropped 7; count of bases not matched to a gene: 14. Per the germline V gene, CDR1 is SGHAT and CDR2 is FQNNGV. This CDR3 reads CASSPGRGTGMFGYTF. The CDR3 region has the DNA TGTGCCAGCAGCCCTGGTAGAGGGACAGGGATGTTTGGCTACACCTTC.

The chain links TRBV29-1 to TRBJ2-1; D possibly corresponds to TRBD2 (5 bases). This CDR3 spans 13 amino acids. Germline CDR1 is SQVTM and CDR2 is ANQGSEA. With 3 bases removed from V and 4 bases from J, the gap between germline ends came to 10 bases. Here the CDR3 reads CSVEEVGYNEQFF. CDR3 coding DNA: TGCAGCGTTGAGGAGGTAGGGTACAATGAGCAGTTCTTC.

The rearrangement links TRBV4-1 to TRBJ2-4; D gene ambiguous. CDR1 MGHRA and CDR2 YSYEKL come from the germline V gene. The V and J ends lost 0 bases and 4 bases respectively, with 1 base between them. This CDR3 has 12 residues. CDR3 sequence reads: CASSQEKNIQYF. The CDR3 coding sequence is TGCGCCAGCAGCCAAGAGAAAAACATTCAGTACTTC.

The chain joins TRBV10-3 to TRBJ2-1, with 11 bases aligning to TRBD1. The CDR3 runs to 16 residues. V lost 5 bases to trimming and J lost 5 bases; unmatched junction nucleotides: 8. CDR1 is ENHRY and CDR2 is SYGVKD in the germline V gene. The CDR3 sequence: CAISPSPGQGDNEQFF. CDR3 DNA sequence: TGTGCCATCAGTCCCTCCCCGGGACAGGGGGACAATGAGCAGTTCTTC.

CDR3 DNA sequence: TGCGCCAGCAGCTTGGCCCAGGGGGAGACCCAGTACTTC. This sequence encodes CASSLAQGETQYF. V gene TRBV5-1 combines with J gene TRBJ2-5; tentatively, D is TRBD1 (6 bases). This CDR3 has 13 residues. Per the germline V gene, CDR1 is SGHRS and CDR2 is YFSETQ. The ends were cut back, 0 bases at V and 5 bases at J, with 8 bases in the middle.

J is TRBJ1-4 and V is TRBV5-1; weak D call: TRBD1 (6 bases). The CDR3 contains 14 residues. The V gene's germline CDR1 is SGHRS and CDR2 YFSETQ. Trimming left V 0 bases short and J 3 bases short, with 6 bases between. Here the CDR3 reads CASSLGQANEKLFF. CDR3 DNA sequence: TGCGCCAGCAGCTTGGGACAGGCTAATGAAAAACTGTTTTTT.

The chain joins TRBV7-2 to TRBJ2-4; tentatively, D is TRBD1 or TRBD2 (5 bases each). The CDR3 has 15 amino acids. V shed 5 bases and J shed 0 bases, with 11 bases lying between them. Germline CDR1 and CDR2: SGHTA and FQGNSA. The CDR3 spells CASSLEGIAKNIQYF. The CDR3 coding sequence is TGTGCCAGCAGCCTCGAGGGGATAGCCAAAAACATTCAGTACTTC.

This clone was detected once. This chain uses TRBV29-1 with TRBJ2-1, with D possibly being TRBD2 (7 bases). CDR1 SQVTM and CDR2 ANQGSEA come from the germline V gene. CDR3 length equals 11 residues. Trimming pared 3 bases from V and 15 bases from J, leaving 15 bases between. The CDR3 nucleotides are TGCAGCGTTGACGATCCCGGGGGGCCGTTCTTC. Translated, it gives CSVDDPGGPFF.

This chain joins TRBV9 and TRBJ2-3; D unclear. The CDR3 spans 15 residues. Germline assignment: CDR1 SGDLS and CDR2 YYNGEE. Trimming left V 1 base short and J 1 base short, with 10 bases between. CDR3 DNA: TGTGCCAGCAGCGTACTAGGACGGGGCACAGATACGCAGTATTTT. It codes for CASSVLGRGTDTQYF.

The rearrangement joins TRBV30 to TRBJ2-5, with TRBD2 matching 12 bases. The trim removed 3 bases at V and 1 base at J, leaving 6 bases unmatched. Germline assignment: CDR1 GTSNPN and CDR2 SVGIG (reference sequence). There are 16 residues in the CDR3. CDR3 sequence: CAWRPQLAGGQETQYF. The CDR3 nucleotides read TGTGCCTGGAGGCCCCAACTAGCGGGGGGCCAAGAGACCCAGTACTTC.

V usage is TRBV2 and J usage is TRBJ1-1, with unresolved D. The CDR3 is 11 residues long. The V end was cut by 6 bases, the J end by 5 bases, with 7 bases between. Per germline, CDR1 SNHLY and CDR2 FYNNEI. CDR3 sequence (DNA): TGTGCCAGCAGGTACGGGACTGAAGCTTTCTTT. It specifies CASRYGTEAFF.

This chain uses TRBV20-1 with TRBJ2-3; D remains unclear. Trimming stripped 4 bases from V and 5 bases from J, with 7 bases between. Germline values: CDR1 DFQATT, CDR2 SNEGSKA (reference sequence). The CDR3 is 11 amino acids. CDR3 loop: CSATKGDTQYF. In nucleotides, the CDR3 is TGCAGTGCTACAAAAGGAGATACGCAGTATTTT.

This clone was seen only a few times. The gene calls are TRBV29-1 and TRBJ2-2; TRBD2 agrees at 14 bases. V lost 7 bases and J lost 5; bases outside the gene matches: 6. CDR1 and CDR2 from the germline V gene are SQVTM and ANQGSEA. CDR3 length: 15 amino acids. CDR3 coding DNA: TGCAGCGCAGGGGGACTAGCGGGGGTTACCGGGGAGCTGTTTTTT. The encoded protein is CSAGGLAGVTGELFF.

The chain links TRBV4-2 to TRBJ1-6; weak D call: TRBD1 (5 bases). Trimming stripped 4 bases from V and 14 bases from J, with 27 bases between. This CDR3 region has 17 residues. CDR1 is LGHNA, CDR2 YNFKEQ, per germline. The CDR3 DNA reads TGTGCCAGCAGCCCTTCGGGACCGGGGGTTAGTAATTCGGCCCTCCACTTT. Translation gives CASSPSGPGVSNSALHF.